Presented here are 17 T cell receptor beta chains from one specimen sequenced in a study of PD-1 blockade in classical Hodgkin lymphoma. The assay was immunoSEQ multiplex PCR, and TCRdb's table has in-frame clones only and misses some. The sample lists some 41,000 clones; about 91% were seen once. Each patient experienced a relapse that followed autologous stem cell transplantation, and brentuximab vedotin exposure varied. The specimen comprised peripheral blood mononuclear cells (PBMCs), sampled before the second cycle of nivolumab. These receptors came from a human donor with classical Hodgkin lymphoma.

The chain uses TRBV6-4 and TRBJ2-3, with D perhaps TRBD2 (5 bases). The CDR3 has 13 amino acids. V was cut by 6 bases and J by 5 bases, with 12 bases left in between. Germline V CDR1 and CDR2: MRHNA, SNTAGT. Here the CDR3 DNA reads TGTGCCAGCAGCCTTTTAGAGGGAGATACGCAGTATTTT. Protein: CASSLLEGDTQYF.

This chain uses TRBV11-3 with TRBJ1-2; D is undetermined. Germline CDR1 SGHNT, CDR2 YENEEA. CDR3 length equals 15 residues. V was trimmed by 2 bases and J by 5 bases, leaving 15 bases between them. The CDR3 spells CASSLSEVATYGYTF. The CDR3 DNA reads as TGTGCCAGCAGCTTATCTGAGGTAGCAACTTATGGCTACACCTTC.

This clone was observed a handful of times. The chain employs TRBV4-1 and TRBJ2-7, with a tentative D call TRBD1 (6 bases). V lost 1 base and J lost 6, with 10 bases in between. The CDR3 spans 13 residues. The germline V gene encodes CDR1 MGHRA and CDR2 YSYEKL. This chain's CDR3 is CASSQAGVGEQYF. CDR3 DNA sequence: TGCGCCAGCAGCCAAGCAGGGGTAGGCGAGCAGTACTTC.

The CDR3 reads CASSLSGGNNQPQHF. As DNA, the CDR3 is TGTGCCAGCAGTTTATCAGGGGGAAACAATCAGCCCCAGCATTTT. This sequence joins TRBV27 and TRBJ1-5, with D maybe TRBD1 (6 bases). The ends were cut back, 0 bases at V and 3 bases at J, with 9 bases in the middle. Germline CDR1 reads MNHEY; CDR2 reads SMNVEV (reference sequence). The CDR3 loop spans 15 amino acids.

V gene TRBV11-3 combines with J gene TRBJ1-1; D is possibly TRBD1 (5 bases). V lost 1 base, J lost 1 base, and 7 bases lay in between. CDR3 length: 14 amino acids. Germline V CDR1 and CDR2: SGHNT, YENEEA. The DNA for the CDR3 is TGTGCCAGCAGCTTAGGAGGGGCGAACACTGAAGCTTTCTTT. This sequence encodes CASSLGGANTEAFF.

In DNA form, the CDR3 reads TGTGCCAGCAGTTTATCGGTTTGGACTAGCGGGAGTTGGGGCACAGATACGCAGTATTTT. Its protein is CASSLSVWTSGSWGTDTQYF. The rearrangement joins TRBV27 to TRBJ2-3; 13 bases map to TRBD2. Unmatched junction bases numbered 10, after V lost 0 bases and J lost 1 base. The CDR3 has 20 residues. Germline-derived CDR1 and CDR2 are MNHEY and SMNVEV (reference sequence).

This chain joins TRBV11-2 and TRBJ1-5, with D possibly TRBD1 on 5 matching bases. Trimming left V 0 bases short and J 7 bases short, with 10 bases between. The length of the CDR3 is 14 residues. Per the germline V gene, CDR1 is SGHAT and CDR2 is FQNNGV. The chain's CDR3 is CASSLDREGQPQHF. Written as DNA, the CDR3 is TGTGCCAGCAGCTTAGACAGGGAAGGCCAGCCCCAGCATTTT.

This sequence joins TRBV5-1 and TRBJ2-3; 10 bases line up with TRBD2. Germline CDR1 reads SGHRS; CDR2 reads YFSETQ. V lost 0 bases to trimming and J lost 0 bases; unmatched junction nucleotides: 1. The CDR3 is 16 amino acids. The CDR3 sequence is CASSLELAGSTDTQYF. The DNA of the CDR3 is TGCGCCAGCAGCTTGGAACTAGCGGGAAGCACAGATACGCAGTATTTT.

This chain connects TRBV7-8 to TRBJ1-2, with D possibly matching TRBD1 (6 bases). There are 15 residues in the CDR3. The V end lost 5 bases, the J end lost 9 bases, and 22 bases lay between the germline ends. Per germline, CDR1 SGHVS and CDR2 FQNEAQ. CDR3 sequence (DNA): TGTGCCAGCAGCCAGGAACCGGGGGCAAGAAGGAGCTACACCTTC. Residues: CASSQEPGARRSYTF.

CDR3 residues: CASSQGRVTYNEQFF. For the CDR3, the DNA is TGTGCCAGCAGCCAGGGGCGGGTTACCTACAATGAGCAGTTCTTC. This chain joins TRBV6-5 and TRBJ2-1; the D gene is possibly TRBD1 (6 bases). V gave up 6 bases and J gave up 2 bases, with 14 bases separating them. The CDR3 loop spans 15 amino acids. CDR1 and CDR2 from the germline V gene are MNHEY and SVGAGI.

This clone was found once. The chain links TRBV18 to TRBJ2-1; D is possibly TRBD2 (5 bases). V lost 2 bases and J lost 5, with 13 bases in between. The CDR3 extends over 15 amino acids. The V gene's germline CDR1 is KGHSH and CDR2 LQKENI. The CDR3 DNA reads TGTGCCAGCTCACCATTCCCTCGGGGAAACAATGAGCAGTTCTTC. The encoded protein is CASSPFPRGNNEQFF.

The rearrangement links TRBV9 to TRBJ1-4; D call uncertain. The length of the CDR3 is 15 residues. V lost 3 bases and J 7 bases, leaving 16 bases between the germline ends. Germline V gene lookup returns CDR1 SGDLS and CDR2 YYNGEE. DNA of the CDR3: TGTGCCAGCAGCGCTTCTCGGGGTCGCTCTGAAAAACTGTTTTTT. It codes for CASSASRGRSEKLFF.

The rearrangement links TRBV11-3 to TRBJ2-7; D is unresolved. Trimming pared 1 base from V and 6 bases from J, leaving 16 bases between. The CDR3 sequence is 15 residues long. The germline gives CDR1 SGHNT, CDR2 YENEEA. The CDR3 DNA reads TGTGCCAGCAGCTTAGGTCTGGTCCAAGTAGCCGAGCAGTACTTC. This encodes CASSLGLVQVAEQYF. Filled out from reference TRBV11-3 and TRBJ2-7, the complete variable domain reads EAGVVQSPRYKIIEKKQPVAFWCNPISGHNTLYWYLQNLGQGPELLIRYENEEAVDDSQLPKDRFSAERLKGVDSTLKIQPAELGDSAVYLCASSLGLVQVAEQYFGPGTRLTVT.

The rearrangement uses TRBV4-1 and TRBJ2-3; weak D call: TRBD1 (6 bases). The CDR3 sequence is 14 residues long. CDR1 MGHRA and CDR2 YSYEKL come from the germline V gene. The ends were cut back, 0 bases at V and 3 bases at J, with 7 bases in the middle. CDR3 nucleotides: TGCGCCAGCAGCCAAGAGGGGGCGACAGATACGCAGTATTTT. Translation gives CASSQEGATDTQYF.

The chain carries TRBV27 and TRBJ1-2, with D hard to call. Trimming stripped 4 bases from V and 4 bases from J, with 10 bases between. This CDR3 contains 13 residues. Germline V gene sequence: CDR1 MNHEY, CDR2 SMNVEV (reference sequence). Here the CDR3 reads CASSWRPPYGYTF. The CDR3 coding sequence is TGTGCCAGCAGTTGGAGGCCTCCCTATGGCTACACCTTC.

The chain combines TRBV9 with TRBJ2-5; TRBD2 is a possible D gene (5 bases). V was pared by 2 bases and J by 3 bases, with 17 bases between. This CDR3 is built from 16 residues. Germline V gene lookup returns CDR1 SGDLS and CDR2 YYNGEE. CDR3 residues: CASSVSGSLVKETQYF. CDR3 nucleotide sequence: TGTGCCAGCAGCGTGTCGGGGAGTCTTGTTAAAGAGACCCAGTACTTC. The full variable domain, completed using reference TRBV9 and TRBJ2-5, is DSGVTQTPKHLITATGQRVTLRCSPRSGDLSVYWYQQSLDQGLQFLIQYYNGEERAKGNILERFSAQQFPDLHSELNLSSLELGDSALYFCASSVSGSLVKETQYFGPGTRLLVL.

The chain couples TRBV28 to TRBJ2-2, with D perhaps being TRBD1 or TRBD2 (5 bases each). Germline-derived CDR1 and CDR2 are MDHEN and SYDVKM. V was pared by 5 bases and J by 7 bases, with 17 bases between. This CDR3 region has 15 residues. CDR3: CASSPGRPRGGELFF. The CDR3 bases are TGTGCCAGCAGTCCGGGACGCCCGAGGGGCGGGGAGCTGTTTTTT.